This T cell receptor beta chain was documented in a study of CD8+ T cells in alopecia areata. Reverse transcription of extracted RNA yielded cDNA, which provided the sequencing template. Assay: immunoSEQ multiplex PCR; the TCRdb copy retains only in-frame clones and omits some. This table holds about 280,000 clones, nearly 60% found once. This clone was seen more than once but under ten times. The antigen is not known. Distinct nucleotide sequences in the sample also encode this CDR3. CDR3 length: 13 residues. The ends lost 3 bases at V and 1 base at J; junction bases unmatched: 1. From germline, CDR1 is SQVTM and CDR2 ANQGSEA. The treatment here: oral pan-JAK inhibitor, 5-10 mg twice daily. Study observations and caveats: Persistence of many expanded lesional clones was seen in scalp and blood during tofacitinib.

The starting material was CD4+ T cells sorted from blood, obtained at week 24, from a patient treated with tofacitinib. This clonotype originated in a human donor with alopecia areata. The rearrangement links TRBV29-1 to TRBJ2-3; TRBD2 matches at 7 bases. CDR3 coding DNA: TGCAGCGTTGAGGCGGGGGGCACAGATACGCAGTATTTT. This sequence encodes CSVEAGGTDTQYF.